A selection of T cell receptor beta chains follows, all from one sample in a study of Graves' ophthalmopathy and Graves' hyperthyroidism. TCRdb recomputed calls from the multiplex PCR reads with MiXCR, one row per CDR3 protein. The sample comprises tens of thousands of distinct CDR3 sequences, over 40% of which are singletons, and 18% rests with the top ten. Material for sequencing was peripheral blood. The source is an adult man with Graves' ophthalmopathy. The CDR3 runs from the conserved cysteine through the conserved F or W. Fields, in order: CDR3 length, clone size, V gene, J gene, D gene, CDR3 protein, CDR3 DNA. The D gene is left open where the match is weak. Size is omitted from some rows. Given values are once, few, many or a class for expanded clones.

length: 14
size: -
V: TRBV7-2
J: TRBJ2-6
D: -
CDR3: CASSPGSGANVQTF
DNA: TGTGCCAGCAGCCCAGGCTCTGGGGCCAACGTCCAGACTTTC

length: 13
size: -
V: TRBV24-1
J: TRBJ2-4
D: TRBD1
CDR3: CATSEDRGNIQYF
DNA: TGTGCCACCAGTGAGGACAGGGGAAACATTCAGTACTTC

length: 13
size: many
V: TRBV9
J: TRBJ2-2
D: -
CDR3: CASSISGGGELFF
DNA: TGTGCCAGCAGCATAAGTGGCGGCGGGGAGCTGTTTTTT

length: 13
size: many
V: TRBV27
J: TRBJ2-7
D: -
CDR3: CASSPSPRGEQYF
DNA: TGTGCCAGCAGTCCCTCTCCCAGGGGCGAGCAGTACTTC

length: 16
size: -
V: TRBV20-1
J: TRBJ1-4
D: TRBD1
CDR3: CSAKQGGKGANEKLFF
DNA: TGCAGTGCTAAACAGGGGGGCAAGGGGGCTAATGAAAAACTGTTTTTT

length: 13
size: -
V: TRBV20-1
J: TRBJ1-2
D: -
CDR3: CSASDSGVYGYTF
DNA: TGCAGTGCTAGCGATTCTGGAGTCTATGGCTACACCTTC

length: 12
size: -
V: TRBV20-1
J: TRBJ1-2
D: -
CDR3: CSAGQPQGGYTF
DNA: TGCAGTGCGGGACAACCCCAGGGAGGCTACACCTTC

length: 16
size: many
V: TRBV12-3/TRBV12-4
J: TRBJ2-5
D: -
CDR3: CASSTALTGEGETQYF
DNA: TGTGCCAGCAGTACCGCCTTAACAGGGGAGGGAGAGACCCAGTACTTC

length: 13
size: medium-sized
V: TRBV10-3
J: TRBJ2-5
D: -
CDR3: CAISPYPLETQYF
DNA: TGTGCCATCAGTCCTTACCCTTTAGAGACCCAGTACTTC

length: 14
size: -
V: TRBV15
J: TRBJ2-7
D: -
CDR3: CATSRDQGPYEQYF
DNA: TGTGCCACCAGCAGAGATCAGGGGCCCTACGAGCAGTACTTC

length: 16
size: many
V: TRBV6-1
J: TRBJ2-7
D: TRBD1
CDR3: CASSPTRGGQGREQYF
DNA: TGTGCCAGCAGTCCCACTAGAGGGGGACAGGGGCGCGAGCAGTACTTC

length: 14
size: many
V: TRBV2
J: TRBJ2-3
D: -
CDR3: CASSRSGRWDTQYF
DNA: TGTGCCAGCAGTCGATCAGGGAGGTGGGATACGCAGTATTTT

length: 15
size: many
V: TRBV4-2
J: TRBJ1-5
D: -
CDR3: CASSQVPGLNQPQHF
DNA: TGTGCCAGCAGCCAAGTACCAGGGCTCAATCAGCCCCAGCATTTT

length: 15
size: -
V: TRBV6-5
J: TRBJ2-1
D: TRBD1
CDR3: CASSVEGATYNEQFF
DNA: TGTGCCAGCAGTGTCGAGGGGGCAACCTACAATGAGCAGTTCTTC

length: 18
size: many
V: TRBV12-3/TRBV12-4
J: TRBJ2-5
D: -
CDR3: CASSLELGLSGDSETQYF
DNA: TGTGCCAGCAGTTTAGAGCTAGGATTGTCAGGGGACTCGGAGACCCAGTACTTC

length: 12
size: -
V: TRBV7-9
J: TRBJ2-5
D: -
CDR3: CASGLVGGTQYF
DNA: TGTGCCAGCGGCTTAGTGGGCGGGACCCAGTACTTC

length: 17
size: -
V: TRBV19
J: TRBJ2-1
D: TRBD1
CDR3: CASSVGTGQGAYNEQFF
DNA: TGTGCCAGTAGTGTTGGAACGGGACAGGGGGCCTACAATGAGCAGTTCTTC

length: 16
size: -
V: TRBV14
J: TRBJ2-1
D: -
CDR3: CASSPSLGATFSEQFF
DNA: TGTGCCAGCAGCCCCTCCCTGGGGGCGACTTTCAGTGAGCAGTTCTTC

length: 16
size: -
V: TRBV28
J: TRBJ2-7
D: -
CDR3: CGISGRSSRSSYEQYF
DNA: TGTGGGATTTCGGGACGGAGTTCACGGAGCTCCTACGAGCAGTACTTC

length: 14
size: few
V: TRBV9
J: TRBJ1-6
D: -
CDR3: CASSELVYNSPLHF
DNA: TGTGCCAGCAGCGAGCTGGTCTATAATTCACCCCTCCACTTT

length: 14
size: many
V: TRBV28
J: TRBJ2-3
D: -
CDR3: CASSLSGSTDTQYF
DNA: TGTGCCAGCAGTTTATCGGGCAGCACAGATACGCAGTATTTT

length: 14
size: -
V: TRBV20-1
J: TRBJ1-2
D: -
CDR3: CSASLPGVRYGYTF
DNA: TGCAGTGCTTCCTTGCCGGGGGTTCGGTATGGCTACACCTTC

length: 14
size: -
V: TRBV4-3
J: TRBJ1-4
D: -
CDR3: CASSQVWGLEKLFF
DNA: TGCGCCAGCAGCCAAGTATGGGGCCTTGAAAAACTGTTTTTT

length: 15
size: many
V: TRBV5-1
J: TRBJ1-1
D: -
CDR3: CASSPAGNLNTEAFF
DNA: TGCGCCAGCAGCCCGGCAGGGAACTTGAACACTGAAGCTTTCTTT

length: 16
size: many
V: TRBV5-5
J: TRBJ2-7
D: TRBD2
CDR3: CASSFRAGGRTYEQYF
DNA: TGTGCCAGCAGCTTTCGAGCGGGAGGCCGGACCTACGAGCAGTACTTC

length: 11
size: few
V: TRBV29-1
J: TRBJ2-7
D: -
CDR3: CSARVGYEQYF
DNA: TGCAGCGCCAGGGTTGGGTACGAGCAGTACTTC

length: 13
size: few
V: TRBV19
J: TRBJ2-1
D: -
CDR3: CASRSGRTNEQFF
DNA: TGTGCCAGTAGATCGGGAAGAACTAATGAGCAGTTCTTC

length: 14
size: many
V: TRBV20-1
J: TRBJ1-2
D: -
CDR3: CSARDVSGGYGYTF
DNA: TGCAGTGCTAGAGATGTGTCGGGCGGCTATGGCTACACCTTC

length: 12
size: -
V: TRBV20-1
J: TRBJ2-5
D: -
CDR3: CSARVLGETQYF
DNA: TGCAGTGCTAGGGTCCTGGGGGAGACCCAGTACTTC

length: 14
size: -
V: TRBV20-1
J: TRBJ2-5
D: TRBD1
CDR3: CSVFRVTGTETQYF
DNA: TGCAGTGTTTTCAGGGTGACAGGGACGGAGACCCAGTACTTC

length: 16
size: many
V: TRBV7-2
J: TRBJ2-3
D: TRBD2
CDR3: CASSPLGGRGLYTQYF
DNA: TGTGCCAGCAGCCCTTTGGGCGGGCGGGGGTTGTATACGCAGTATTTT

length: 14
size: -
V: TRBV9
J: TRBJ1-1
D: -
CDR3: CASSFGGSATEAFF
DNA: TGTGCCAGCAGTTTTGGTGGGTCCGCCACTGAAGCTTTCTTT

length: 14
size: -
V: TRBV20-1
J: TRBJ2-7
D: -
CDR3: CSARPGHSVYEQYF
DNA: TGCAGTGCTAGACCGGGACATTCGGTCTACGAGCAGTACTTC

length: 14
size: many
V: TRBV6-2/TRBV6-3
J: TRBJ1-1
D: TRBD1
CDR3: CASSYAAGGTEAFF
DNA: TGTGCCAGCAGTTACGCGGCAGGGGGTACTGAAGCTTTCTTT

length: 16
size: -
V: TRBV15
J: TRBJ2-5
D: -
CDR3: CATSRGGQLYQETQYF
DNA: TGTGCCACCAGCAGGGGCGGACAGTTATACCAAGAGACCCAGTACTTC

length: 15
size: -
V: TRBV7-2
J: TRBJ2-1
D: TRBD2
CDR3: CASSLVAREDNEQFF
DNA: TGTGCCAGCAGCTTAGTGGCGCGGGAGGACAATGAGCAGTTCTTC

length: 13
size: -
V: TRBV2
J: TRBJ1-6
D: -
CDR3: CASRQNYNSPLHF
DNA: TGTGCCAGCAGGCAGAATTATAATTCACCCCTCCACTTT

length: 19
size: many
V: TRBV5-1
J: TRBJ2-5
D: -
CDR3: CASSLVGSLAASNQETQYF
DNA: TGCGCCAGCAGCTTGGTTGGCTCACTAGCTGCCTCTAATCAAGAGACCCAGTACTTC

length: 15
size: many
V: TRBV28
J: TRBJ2-7
D: -
CDR3: CASSPFQFPAYEQYF
DNA: TGTGCCAGCAGCCCGTTCCAGTTTCCAGCCTACGAGCAGTACTTC

length: 14
size: -
V: TRBV7-6
J: TRBJ2-5
D: -
CDR3: CASSLAADKETQYF
DNA: TGTGCCAGCAGCTTAGCCGCAGACAAAGAGACCCAGTACTTC

length: 14
size: -
V: TRBV19
J: TRBJ1-5
D: -
CDR3: CVSSPSRGDQPQHF
DNA: TGTGTCAGTAGCCCTTCCCGGGGTGATCAGCCCCAGCATTTT

length: 15
size: many
V: TRBV6-5
J: TRBJ2-5
D: -
CDR3: CASSYSVEDYETQYF
DNA: TGTGCCAGCAGTTACTCGGTCGAGGACTATGAGACCCAGTACTTC

length: 16
size: -
V: TRBV7-3
J: TRBJ2-7
D: TRBD2
CDR3: CASSLGGLAGGYEQYF
DNA: TGTGCCAGCAGCTTAGGTGGACTAGCGGGAGGGTACGAGCAGTACTTC

length: 13
size: many
V: TRBV7-3
J: TRBJ1-1
D: -
CDR3: CASSLKFGTEAFF
DNA: TGTGCCAGCAGCTTAAAATTCGGCACTGAAGCTTTCTTT

length: 10
size: few
V: TRBV20-1
J: TRBJ2-7
D: -
CDR3: CSARGGEQYF
DNA: TGCAGTGCTAGGGGGGGCGAGCAGTACTTC

length: 15
size: many
V: TRBV7-9
J: TRBJ2-1
D: -
CDR3: CASSFRAGGSNEQFF
DNA: TGTGCCAGCAGCTTTAGGGCAGGGGGGTCGAACGAGCAGTTCTTC

length: 14
size: -
V: TRBV7-9
J: TRBJ2-7
D: -
CDR3: CASSLVAEGYEQYF
DNA: TGTGCCAGCAGCTTAGTGGCAGAGGGCTACGAGCAGTACTTC

length: 13
size: many
V: TRBV12-5
J: TRBJ1-5
D: -
CDR3: CASGSGADQPQHF
DNA: TGTGCTAGTGGATCGGGGGCGGATCAGCCCCAGCATTTT

length: 14
size: -
V: TRBV2
J: TRBJ2-2
D: -
CDR3: CASSQGLDTGELFF
DNA: TGTGCCAGCAGCCAAGGGCTCGACACCGGGGAGCTGTTCTTT

length: 14
size: once
V: TRBV2
J: TRBJ2-3
D: TRBD2
CDR3: CASRIAGGADTQYF
DNA: TGTGCCAGCAGAATAGCGGGAGGGGCAGATACGCAGTATTTT

length: 16
size: many
V: TRBV12-3/TRBV12-4
J: TRBJ2-1
D: TRBD2
CDR3: CASSRGGPPVYNEQFF
DNA: TGTGCCAGCAGCCGCGGGGGGCCTCCCGTGTACAATGAGCAGTTCTTC

length: 17
size: -
V: TRBV19
J: TRBJ1-3
D: -
CDR3: CASSNSPRVLFGNTIYF
DNA: TGTGCCAGTAGTAACTCGCCCAGGGTCCTTTTTGGAAACACCATATATTTT

length: 14
size: -
V: TRBV27
J: TRBJ1-5
D: -
CDR3: CASMAGQLNQPQHF
DNA: TGTGCCAGCATGGCAGGACAGCTCAATCAGCCCCAGCATTTT

length: 15
size: many
V: TRBV12-3/TRBV12-4
J: TRBJ1-4
D: -
CDR3: CASSLKGGYGEKLFF
DNA: TGTGCCAGCAGTCTCAAGGGGGGGTACGGTGAAAAACTGTTTTTT

length: 14
size: many
V: TRBV6-6
J: TRBJ2-7
D: -
CDR3: CASSPRSGSSEQYF
DNA: TGTGCCAGCAGTCCCCGCTCGGGGAGCTCCGAGCAGTACTTC

length: 15
size: many
V: TRBV4-1
J: TRBJ2-5
D: TRBD2
CDR3: CASSRTGTSQETQYF
DNA: TGCGCCAGCAGCCGTACCGGGACTAGCCAAGAGACCCAGTACTTC

length: 20
size: -
V: TRBV11-2
J: TRBJ2-1
D: TRBD2
CDR3: CASSLEEGRGTSGRTDTQFF
DNA: TGTGCCAGCAGCTTAGAAGAGGGCAGGGGGACTAGCGGTCGCACAGATACGCAGTTCTTC